The entry below gives a single TCR beta chain sequence along with its context. The antigen is not known. Germline CDR1 is SGHRS and CDR2 is YFSETQ. The V end was cut by 2 bases, the J end by 2 bases, with 8 bases between. CDR3 length: 13 amino acids. This sample was included in a study of T cell responses to AZD1222 COVID-19 vaccine. Study-wide results and caveats: Per reports, nearly half of all spike-specific TCRs target regions that are unmutated in variants. Seropositive AZD1222 recipients at baseline numbered only six or seven. Donors were mostly white British, more females; clonal diversity possibly underestimated. Mapped onto spike, vaccine-associated CD4 TCRs spanned it and were dominant at 160-218 and 743-854.

Sequenced by immunoSEQ multiplex PCR; TCRdb stores in-frame clones only, minus some. The repertoire consists of some 150,000 clones, with 80% to 95% occurring once and the leading ten covering approximately 2.7%. Sequences were derived from peripheral blood, sampled on day 0 of MenACWY control vaccination. J is TRBJ2-7 and V is TRBV5-1, with D tentatively TRBD1 (5 bases). The TCR sequence derives from an adult in good health. CDR3 coding DNA: TGCGCCAGCAGCTTAGACAGTCCCTACGAGCAGTACTTC. Residues: CASSLDSPYEQYF.